The present entry profiles one T cell receptor (beta chain) with its context. Its matching antigen is unknown. Sequencing was performed with immunoSEQ multiplex PCR; in TCRdb, only in-frame clones are kept and a portion is missing. The sample contains around 150,000 clones, approximately 92% of which appear only once. The sample is drawn from a study of T cell responses to AZD1222 COVID-19 vaccine. Points from the study as a whole: Donors were largely white British and mainly female; clonal diversity was possibly underestimated. None of the repertoires were sampled until the peak T cell response had passed. The study found Spike-specific TCR breadth and depth rose after two AZD1222 doses.

Germline loops: CDR1 SGHRS, CDR2 YFSETQ. V dropped 0 bases and J dropped 0; count of bases not matched to a gene: 2. The CDR3 length is 15 residues. This TCR was sampled from an adult in good health. This sequence joins TRBV5-1 and TRBJ2-7; 8 bases are shared with TRBD2. The starting material was peripheral blood, obtained on day 0 of AZD1222 vaccination. CDR3 sequence: CASSLDGRASYEQYF. The CDR3 DNA sequence: TGCGCCAGCAGCTTGGACGGGAGGGCCTCCTACGAGCAGTACTTC.